Below are 6 T cell receptor beta chains sequenced from a single sample in a study of cytomegalovirus exposure and HLA in healthy donors. Use of 60 Vbeta and 13 Jbeta primers characterized the PCR. Generated by immunoSEQ multiplex PCR, the TCRdb table keeps only in-frame clones and is missing some. This sample yields approximately 150,000 clones, of which more than 65% are seen a single time; roughly 6% belongs to the top ten. Sequencing was performed on PBMCs. The receptor set was obtained from a man in his fifties or sixties in good health and CMV-seropositive.

This sequence joins TRBV7-2 and TRBJ2-7; D unresolved. This CDR3 has 14 amino acids. The germline V gene has CDR1 SGHTA and CDR2 FQGNSA. V lost 5 bases and J 3 bases, leaving 14 bases between the germline ends. Here the CDR3 DNA reads TGTGCCAGCAGCCTTGACTCCCTACTCTACGAGCAGTACTTC. This gives the protein CASSLDSLLYEQYF.

The J gene is TRBJ2-7, the V gene TRBV5-6, with D tentatively TRBD2 (6 bases). CDR1 SGHDT and CDR2 YYEEEE come from the germline V gene. CDR3 size: 14 residues. V was trimmed by 4 bases and J by 3 bases, leaving 14 bases between them. In nucleotides, the CDR3 is TGTGCCAGCAGCCCGAGGGCTAGCGACTACGAGCAGTACTTC. Amino acids: CASSPRASDYEQYF.

The count of this clone is one. This chain joins TRBV11-3 and TRBJ2-3; D is perhaps TRBD1 (6 bases). The CDR3 totals 15 residues. The germline V and J ends were trimmed by 5 bases and 3 bases, with 15 bases remaining between them. Germline-derived CDR1 and CDR2 are SGHNT and YENEEA. CDR3 nucleotides: TGTGCCAGCAGCATACAGGGTTTGGGGACAGATACGCAGTATTTT. Protein sequence: CASSIQGLGTDTQYF.

This clone showed up just a few times. This chain uses TRBV2 with TRBJ2-3; 11 nucleotides line up with TRBD1. V dropped 7 bases and J dropped 4; count of bases not matched to a gene: 4. Germline-derived CDR1 and CDR2 are SNHLY and FYNNEI. This CDR3 has 14 residues. The CDR3 sequence is CASNGQGAADTQYF. CDR3 sequence (DNA): TGTGCCAGCAACGGACAGGGGGCCGCAGATACGCAGTATTTT.

The rearrangement uses TRBV5-8 and TRBJ2-7; 8 bases match TRBD2. J lost 2 bases, V lost 3 bases, and 7 bases had no gene match. Germline lookup yields CDR1 SGHTS and CDR2 YDEGEE. This CDR3 has 15 amino acids. The CDR3 spells CASSWRLARTYEQYF. The CDR3 nucleotides are TGTGCCAGCAGCTGGAGACTAGCGCGAACCTACGAGCAGTACTTC.

The chain employs TRBV5-4 and TRBJ2-5; D perhaps matches TRBD1 (5 bases). CDR1 and CDR2 from the germline V gene are SGHNT and YYREEE (reference sequence). Trimming shortened V by 0 bases and J by 6 bases, and 9 bases separated the two germline ends. The CDR3 runs 13 residues. CDR3 protein: CASSLVDTKTQYF. The CDR3 coding sequence is TGTGCCAGCAGCTTGGTGGACACAAAGACCCAGTACTTC. The whole variable domain, filled in from reference TRBV5-4 and TRBJ2-5, reads ETGVTQSPTHLIKTRGQQVTLRCSSQSGHNTVSWYQQALGQGPQFIFQYYREEENGRGNFPPRFSGLQFPNYSSELNVNALELDDSALYLCASSLVDTKTQYFGPGTRLLVL.